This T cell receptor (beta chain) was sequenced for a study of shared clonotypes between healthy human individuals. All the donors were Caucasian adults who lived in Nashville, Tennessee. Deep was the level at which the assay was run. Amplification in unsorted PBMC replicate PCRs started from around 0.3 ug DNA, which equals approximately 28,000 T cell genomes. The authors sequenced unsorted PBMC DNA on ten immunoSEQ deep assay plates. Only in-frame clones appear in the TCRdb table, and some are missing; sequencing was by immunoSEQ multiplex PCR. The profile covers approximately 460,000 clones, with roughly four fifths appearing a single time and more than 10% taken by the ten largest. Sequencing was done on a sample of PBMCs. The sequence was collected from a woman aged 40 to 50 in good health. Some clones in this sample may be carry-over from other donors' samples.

The CDR3 bases are TGTGCCAGCAGCTTAAACGCAGGGGGCACAGATACGCAGTATTTT. Translation gives CASSLNAGGTDTQYF. The chain is built from TRBV7-3 and TRBJ2-3, with D tentatively TRBD1 (6 bases). Germline loops: CDR1 SGHTA, CDR2 FQGTGA. Trimming pared 1 base from V and 1 base from J, leaving 9 bases between. CDR3 length: 15 amino acids.